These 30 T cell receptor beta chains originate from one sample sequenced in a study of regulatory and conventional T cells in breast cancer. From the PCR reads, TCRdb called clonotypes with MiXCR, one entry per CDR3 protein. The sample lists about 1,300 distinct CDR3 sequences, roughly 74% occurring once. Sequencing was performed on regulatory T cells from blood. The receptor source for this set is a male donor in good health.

DNA of the CDR3: TGCAGCGTTGATAGGGGCAGCCGCGAGACCCAGTACTTC. Protein sequence: CSVDRGSRETQYF. This sequence joins TRBV29-1 and TRBJ2-5, with D perhaps matching TRBD1 (5 bases). There are 13 residues in the CDR3. Germline lookup yields CDR1 SQVTM and CDR2 ANQGSEA. The V and J ends lost 3 bases and 5 bases respectively, with 13 bases between them.

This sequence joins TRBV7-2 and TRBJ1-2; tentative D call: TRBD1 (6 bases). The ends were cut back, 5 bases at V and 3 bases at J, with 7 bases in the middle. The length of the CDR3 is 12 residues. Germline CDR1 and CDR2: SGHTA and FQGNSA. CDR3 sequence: CASSRQDYGYTF. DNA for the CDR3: TGTGCCAGCAGCCGACAGGACTATGGCTACACCTTC. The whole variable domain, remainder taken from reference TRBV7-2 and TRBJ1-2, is GAGVSQSPSNKVTEKGKDVELRCDPISGHTALYWYRQSLGQGLEFLIYFQGNSAPDKSGLPSDRFSAERTGGSVSTLTIQRTQQEDSAVYLCASSRQDYGYTFGSGTRLTVV.

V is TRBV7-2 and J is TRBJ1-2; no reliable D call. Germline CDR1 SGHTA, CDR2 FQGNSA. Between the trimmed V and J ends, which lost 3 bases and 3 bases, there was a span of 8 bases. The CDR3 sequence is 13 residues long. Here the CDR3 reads CASSFDGYYGYTF. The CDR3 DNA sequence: TGTGCCAGCAGCTTTGACGGATACTATGGCTACACCTTC.

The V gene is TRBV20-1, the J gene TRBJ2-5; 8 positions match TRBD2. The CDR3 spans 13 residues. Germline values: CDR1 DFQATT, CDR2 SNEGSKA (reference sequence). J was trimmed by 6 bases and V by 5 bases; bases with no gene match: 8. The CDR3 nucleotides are TGCAGTGCTCCCAAAGGCGGGGGGAAGACCCAGTACTTC. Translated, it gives CSAPKGGGKTQYF.

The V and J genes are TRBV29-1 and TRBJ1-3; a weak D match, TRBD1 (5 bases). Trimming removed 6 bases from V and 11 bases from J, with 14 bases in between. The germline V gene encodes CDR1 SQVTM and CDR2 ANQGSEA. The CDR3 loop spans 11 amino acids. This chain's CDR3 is CSVLRGGSIYF. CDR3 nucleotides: TGCAGCGTATTGAGGGGCGGATCCATATATTTT.

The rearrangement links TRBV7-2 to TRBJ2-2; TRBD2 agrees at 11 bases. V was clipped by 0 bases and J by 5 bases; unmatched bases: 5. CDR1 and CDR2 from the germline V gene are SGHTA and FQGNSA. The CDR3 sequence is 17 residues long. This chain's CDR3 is CASSLAGTSGVTGELFF. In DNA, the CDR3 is TGTGCCAGCAGCTTAGCGGGGACTAGCGGCGTAACCGGGGAGCTGTTTTTT.

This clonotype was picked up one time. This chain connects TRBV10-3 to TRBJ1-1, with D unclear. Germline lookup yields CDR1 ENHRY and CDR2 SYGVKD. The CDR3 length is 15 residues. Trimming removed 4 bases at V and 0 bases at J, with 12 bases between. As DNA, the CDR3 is TGTGCCATCAGTGTCACCCCCACGGTGAACACTGAAGCTTTCTTT. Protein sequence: CAISVTPTVNTEAFF.

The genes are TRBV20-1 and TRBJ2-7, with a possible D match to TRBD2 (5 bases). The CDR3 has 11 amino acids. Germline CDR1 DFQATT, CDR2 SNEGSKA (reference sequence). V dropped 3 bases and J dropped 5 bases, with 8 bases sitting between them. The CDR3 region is CSASSGNEQYF. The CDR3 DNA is TGCAGTGCTAGTTCGGGGAACGAGCAGTACTTC.

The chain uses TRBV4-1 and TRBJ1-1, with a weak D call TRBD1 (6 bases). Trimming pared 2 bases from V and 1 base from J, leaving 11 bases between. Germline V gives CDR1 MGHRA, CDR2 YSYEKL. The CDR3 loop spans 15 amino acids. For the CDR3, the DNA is TGCGCCAGCAGCCAACCCCGGACAGCGAACACTGAAGCTTTCTTT. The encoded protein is CASSQPRTANTEAFF.

CDR3 coding DNA: TGTGCCAGCTCACCTGGGGAGACAGGGCAGTACTTC. Amino acid sequence: CASSPGETGQYF. This chain connects TRBV18 to TRBJ2-7; TRBD1 might be the D (6 bases). V was pared by 3 bases and J by 9 bases, with 12 bases between. CDR1 and CDR2 (germline): KGHSH, LQKENI. The CDR3 covers 12 residues.

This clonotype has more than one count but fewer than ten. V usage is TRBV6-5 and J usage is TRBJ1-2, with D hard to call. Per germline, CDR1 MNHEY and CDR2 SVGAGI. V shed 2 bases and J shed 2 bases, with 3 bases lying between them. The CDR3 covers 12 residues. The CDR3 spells CASSYGNYGYTF. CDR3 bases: TGTGCCAGCAGTTACGGAAACTATGGCTACACCTTC.

CDR3 in DNA: TGCAGTGCTCAAAGGACAAGCAATCAGCCCCAGCATTTT. As protein: CSAQRTSNQPQHF. The chain combines TRBV20-1 with TRBJ1-5; TRBD1 is a possible D gene (5 bases). Deletions cut 5 bases from V and 1 base from J, with 9 bases between. This CDR3 has 13 amino acids. The germline V gene encodes CDR1 DFQATT and CDR2 SNEGSKA (reference sequence).

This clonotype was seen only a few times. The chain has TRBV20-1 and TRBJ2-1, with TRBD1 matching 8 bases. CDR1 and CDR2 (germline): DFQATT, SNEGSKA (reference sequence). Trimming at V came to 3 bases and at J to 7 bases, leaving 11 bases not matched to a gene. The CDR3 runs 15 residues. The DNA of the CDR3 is TGCAGTGCTAGCGCCATGAACAGGGGGAGGAATGAGCAGTTCTTC. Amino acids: CSASAMNRGRNEQFF.

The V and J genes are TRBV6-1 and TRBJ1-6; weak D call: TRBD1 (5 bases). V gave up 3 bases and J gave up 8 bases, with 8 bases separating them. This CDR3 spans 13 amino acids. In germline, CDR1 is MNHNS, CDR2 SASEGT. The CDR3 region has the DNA TGTGCCAGCAGTGATAGAGGGGATTCACCCCTCCACTTT. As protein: CASSDRGDSPLHF.

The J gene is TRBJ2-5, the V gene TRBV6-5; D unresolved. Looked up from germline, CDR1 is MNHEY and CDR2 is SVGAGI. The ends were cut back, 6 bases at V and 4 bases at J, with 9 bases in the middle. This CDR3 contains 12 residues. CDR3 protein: CASSPRPETQYF. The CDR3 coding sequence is TGTGCCAGCAGCCCGAGGCCAGAGACCCAGTACTTC.

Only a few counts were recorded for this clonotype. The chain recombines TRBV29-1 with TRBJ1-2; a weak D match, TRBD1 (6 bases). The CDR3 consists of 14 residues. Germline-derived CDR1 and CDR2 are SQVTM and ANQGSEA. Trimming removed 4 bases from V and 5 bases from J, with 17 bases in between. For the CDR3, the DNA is TGCAGCGTTGGTCGTAGGGGGACTCTATATGGCTACACCTTC. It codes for CSVGRRGTLYGYTF.

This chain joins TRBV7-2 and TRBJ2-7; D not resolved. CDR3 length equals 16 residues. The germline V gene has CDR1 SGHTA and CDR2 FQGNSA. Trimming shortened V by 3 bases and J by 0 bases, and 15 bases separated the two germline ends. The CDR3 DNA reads TGTGCCAGCAGCTTCTTAGGAGTCAGAAACTCCTACGAGCAGTACTTC. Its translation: CASSFLGVRNSYEQYF.

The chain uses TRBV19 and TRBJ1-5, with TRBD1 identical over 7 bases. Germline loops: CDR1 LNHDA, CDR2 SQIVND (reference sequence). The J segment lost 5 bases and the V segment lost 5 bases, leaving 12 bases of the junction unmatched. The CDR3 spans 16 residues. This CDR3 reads CASSSPGTAFYQPQHF. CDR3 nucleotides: TGTGCCAGTAGTTCCCCCGGGACAGCGTTTTATCAGCCCCAGCATTTT.

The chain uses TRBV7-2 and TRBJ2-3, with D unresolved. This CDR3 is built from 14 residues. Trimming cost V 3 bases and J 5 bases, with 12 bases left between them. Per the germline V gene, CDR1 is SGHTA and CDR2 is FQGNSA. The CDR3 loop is CASSLVGFRDTQYF. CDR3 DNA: TGTGCCAGCAGCTTGGTAGGGTTTAGAGATACGCAGTATTTT.

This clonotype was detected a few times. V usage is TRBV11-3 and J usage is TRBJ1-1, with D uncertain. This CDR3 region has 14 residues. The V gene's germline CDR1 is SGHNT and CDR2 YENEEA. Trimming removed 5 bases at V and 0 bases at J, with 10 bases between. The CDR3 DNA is TGTGCCAGCAGCCCGGGTGGAATGAACACTGAAGCTTTCTTT. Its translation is CASSPGGMNTEAFF.

In nucleotides, the CDR3 is TGTGCCAGCAGCTTAATAGGGCAGGCAACATCCTACGAGCAGTACTTC. Translation gives CASSLIGQATSYEQYF. This chain uses TRBV7-2 with TRBJ2-7; D is ambiguous. The V gene's germline CDR1 is SGHTA and CDR2 FQGNSA. The CDR3 sequence is 16 residues long. Deletions cut 2 bases from V and 1 base from J, with 15 bases between.

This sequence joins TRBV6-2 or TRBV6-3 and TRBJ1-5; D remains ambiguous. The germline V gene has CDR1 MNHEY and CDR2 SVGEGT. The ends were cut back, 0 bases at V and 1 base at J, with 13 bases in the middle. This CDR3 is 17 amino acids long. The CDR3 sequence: CASSYSGGIISNQPQHF. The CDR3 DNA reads TGTGCCAGCAGTTACTCAGGCGGAATAATAAGCAATCAGCCCCAGCATTTT.

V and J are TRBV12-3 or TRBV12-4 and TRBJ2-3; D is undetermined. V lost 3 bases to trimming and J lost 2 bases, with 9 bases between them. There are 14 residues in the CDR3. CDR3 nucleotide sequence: TGTGCCAGCAGTTTCAGCCGACTCACAGATACGCAGTATTTT. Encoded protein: CASSFSRLTDTQYF.

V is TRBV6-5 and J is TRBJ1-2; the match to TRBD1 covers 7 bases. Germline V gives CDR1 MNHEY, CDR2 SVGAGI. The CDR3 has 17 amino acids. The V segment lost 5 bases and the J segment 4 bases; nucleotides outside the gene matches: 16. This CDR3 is CASSPRHTGQTSYGYTF. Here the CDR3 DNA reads TGTGCCAGCAGTCCCAGACATACGGGACAGACAAGCTATGGCTACACCTTC.

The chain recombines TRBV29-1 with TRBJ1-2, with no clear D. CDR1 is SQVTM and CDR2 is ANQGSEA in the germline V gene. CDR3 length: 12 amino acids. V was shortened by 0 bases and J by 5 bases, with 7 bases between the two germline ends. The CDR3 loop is CSVEDRPYGYTF. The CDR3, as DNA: TGCAGCGTTGAAGACAGGCCTTATGGCTACACCTTC.

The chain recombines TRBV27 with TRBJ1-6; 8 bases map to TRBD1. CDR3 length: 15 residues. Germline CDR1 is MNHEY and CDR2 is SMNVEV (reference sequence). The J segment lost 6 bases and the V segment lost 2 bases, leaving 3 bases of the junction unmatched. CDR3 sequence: CASSLRQGLNSPLHF. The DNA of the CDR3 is TGTGCCAGCAGTTTACGACAGGGGCTTAATTCACCCCTCCACTTT.

The CDR3 sequence is CASSLQGQGLGNTIYF. In nucleotides, the CDR3 is TGTGCCAGCAGCTTACAAGGACAGGGCCTTGGAAACACCATATATTTT. This chain joins TRBV7-2 and TRBJ1-3; 8 bases are a match to TRBD1. Germline V lookup: CDR1 SGHTA, CDR2 FQGNSA. CDR3 length: 16 amino acids. The junction had 6 bases not matched to a gene; V was cut back by 2 bases and J by 3 bases.

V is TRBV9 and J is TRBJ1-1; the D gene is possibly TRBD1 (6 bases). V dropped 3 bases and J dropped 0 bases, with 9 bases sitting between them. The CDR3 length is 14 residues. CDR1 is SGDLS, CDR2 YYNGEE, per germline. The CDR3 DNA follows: TGTGCCAGCAGCGAACAGGGCCTGAACACTGAAGCTTTCTTT. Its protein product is CASSEQGLNTEAFF. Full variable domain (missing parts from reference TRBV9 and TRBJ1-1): DSGVTQTPKHLITATGQRVTLRCSPRSGDLSVYWYQQSLDQGLQFLIQYYNGEERAKGNILERFSAQQFPDLHSELNLSSLELGDSALYFCASSEQGLNTEAFFGQGTRLTVV.

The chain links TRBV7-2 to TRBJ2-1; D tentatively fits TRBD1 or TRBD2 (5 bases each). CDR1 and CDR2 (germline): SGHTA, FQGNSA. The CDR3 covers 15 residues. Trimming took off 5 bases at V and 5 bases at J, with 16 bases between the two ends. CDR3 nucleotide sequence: TGTGCCAGCAGCCTACCGGGACGTGCACACAATGAGCAGTTCTTC. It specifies CASSLPGRAHNEQFF.

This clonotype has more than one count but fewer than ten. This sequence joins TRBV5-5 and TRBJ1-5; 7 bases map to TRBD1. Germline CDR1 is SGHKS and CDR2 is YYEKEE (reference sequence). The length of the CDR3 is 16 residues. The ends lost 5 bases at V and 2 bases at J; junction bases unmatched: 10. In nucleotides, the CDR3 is TGTGCCAGCAGTGACAGGGAGGTCAGGCGCAATCAGCCCCAGCATTTT. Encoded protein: CASSDREVRRNQPQHF.